A selection of T cell receptor beta chains follows, all from one sample in a study of tumor and adjacent non-tumor tissue in lung cancer. One entry per CDR3 protein results from TCRdb running MiXCR on the multiplex PCR reads. The data show some 70,000 distinct CDR3 sequences, around 65% seen once. The sequenced sample was distant non-tumor lung tissue. The source is a woman aged 45-65 years with non-small cell lung cancer. Each CDR3 is given with its conserved first and last residue. A D gene is named only where the DNA matches it firmly. Expanded clones get a size class; other rows say once, few or many, or leave the size out.

V	D	J	size	CDR3	DNA
TRBV6-5	NA	TRBJ1-6	NA	CTSRSPGSLLHF	TGTACCAGCAGATCCCCGGGGTCACTCCTCCACTTT
TRBV11-2	NA	TRBJ2-7	NA	CASSLTLWNDGLYF	TGTGCCAGCAGCTTAACACTTTGGAACGACGGGCTGTACTTC
TRBV20-1	TRBD1	TRBJ2-2	NA	CSVSRQGPTGELFF	TGCAGTGTTAGTAGACAGGGCCCTACTGGGGAGCTGTTTTTT
TRBV9	NA	TRBJ1-6	NA	CASSAHDNNSPLHF	TGTGCCAGCAGCGCCCACGACAATAATTCACCCCTCCACTTT
TRBV5-5	NA	TRBJ2-1	NA	CASSLGPQTGHFYNEQFF	TGTGCCAGCAGCTTGGGGCCCCAAACAGGGCATTTTTACAATGAGCAGTTCTTC
TRBV5-5	TRBD1	TRBJ2-2	NA	CISSKQGANTGELFF	TGTATCAGCAGCAAACAGGGGGCCAACACCGGGGAACTGTTTTTT
TRBV28	NA	TRBJ2-3	few	CASSPRTVSFSTDTQYF	TGTGCCAGCAGTCCGAGGACAGTCTCCTTTAGCACAGATACGCAGTATTTT
TRBV12-3/TRBV12-4	NA	TRBJ2-3	few	CASSPRVLLGTDTQYF	TGTGCCAGCAGCCCGCGTGTCCTTCTGGGCACAGATACGCAGTATTTT
TRBV20-1	NA	TRBJ2-2	NA	CRAVQGSGELFF	TGCAGAGCGGTACAGGGTTCCGGGGAGCTGTTTTTT
TRBV11-1	NA	TRBJ2-3	NA	CVSSLAIGIDTQYF	TGTGTCAGCAGCTTAGCGATCGGGATAGATACTCAGTATTTT
TRBV20-1	NA	TRBJ2-7	NA	CSPSREDTGYKQYF	TGCAGTCCTAGCCGAGAAGACACGGGCTACAAGCAGTACTTC
TRBV5-1	TRBD2	TRBJ2-1	few	CASILVAGAYSEQFF	TGCGCCAGCATCTTGGTAGCGGGGGCGTACAGTGAGCAGTTCTTC
TRBV4-2	NA	TRBJ2-1	many	CASSQVGTGGLYNEQFF	TGTGCCAGCAGCCAAGTAGGTACTGGCGGGCTCTACAATGAGCAGTTCTTC
TRBV20-1	NA	TRBJ1-1	NA	CGAEVNTEAFF	TGCGGTGCTGAAGTGAACACTGAAGCTTTCTTT
TRBV29-1	NA	TRBJ2-7	NA	CSAPGTCEQYF	TGCAGCGCTCCCGGGACCTGCGAGCAGTACTTC
TRBV11-2	TRBD1	TRBJ2-7	hyperexpanded	CASSSGTGRTYEQYF	TGTGCCAGCAGCTCGGGGACAGGCCGGACCTACGAGCAGTACTTC
TRBV12-3/TRBV12-4	NA	TRBJ2-2	NA	CARSLSGEVTGELFF	TGTGCCCGCAGTTTATCTGGAGAGGTCACCGGGGAGCTGTTTTTT
TRBV10-1	NA	TRBJ1-1	many	CASRENRDTEAFF	TGCGCCAGCAGGGAGAACAGGGACACTGAAGCTTTCTTT
TRBV28	NA	TRBJ1-1	NA	CVSSLLGRLNTEAFF	TGTGTCAGCAGTTTATTGGGACGGCTGAACACTGAAGCTTTCTTT
TRBV7-2	TRBD2	TRBJ2-2	NA	CASSLFLAGASTGELFF	TGTGCCAGCAGCTTATTTTTGGCGGGAGCGAGTACCGGGGAGCTGTTTTTT
TRBV7-9	TRBD2	TRBJ2-7	NA	CASSYPRWGGSSYEQYF	TGTGCCAGCAGCTACCCCCGGTGGGGCGGGAGCTCCTACGAGCAGTACTTC
TRBV20-1	TRBD1	TRBJ1-2	NA	CSALRQGANDYIF	TGCAGTGCTCTTCGACAGGGGGCTAATGACTACATCTTC
TRBV11-2	TRBD2	TRBJ2-1	NA	CASSPETSGSGEQFF	TGTGCCAGCAGCCCCGAGACCAGCGGGAGTGGTGAGCAGTTCTTC
TRBV11-1	NA	TRBJ2-7	NA	CASSSVGSTGNEQYF	TGTGCCAGCAGCTCGGTAGGGTCAACAGGGAACGAGCAGTACTTC
TRBV5-4	NA	TRBJ1-1	NA	CANSSGKQGRRTEAFF	TGTGCCAACAGTTCTGGGAAACAGGGTAGGAGGACTGAAGCTTTCTTT
TRBV20-1	NA	TRBJ1-1	NA	CSATQEPDTEAFF	TGCAGTGCTACACAGGAGCCGGACACTGAAGCTTTCTTT
TRBV29-1	NA	TRBJ2-7	once	CSVVSGGGPYEQYF	TGCAGCGTTGTATCAGGGGGAGGACCGTATGAGCAGTACTTC
TRBV4-1	TRBD1	TRBJ2-1	NA	CASSHSGQGIHYNELFF	TGCGCCAGCAGCCATTCAGGACAGGGGATACACTACAATGAGCTGTTCTTC
TRBV5-1	NA	TRBJ1-1	NA	CVSSLTGRADAFF	TGCGTCAGCAGCTTGACCGGGAGGGCGGATGCTTTCTTT
TRBV5-1	TRBD2	TRBJ2-1	NA	CASKSGGSPHNEQFF	TGCGCCAGCAAGTCTGGCGGGAGCCCCCACAATGAGCAGTTCTTC
TRBV20-1	TRBD1	TRBJ2-3	many	CSARATGGTDTQYF	TGCAGTGCTAGGGCGACAGGGGGCACAGATACGCAGTATTTT
TRBV7-2	NA	TRBJ2-1	few	CASSLMAIRWLTYNEQFF	TGTGCCAGCAGCTTAATGGCAATAAGGTGGCTGACCTACAATGAGCAGTTCTTC
TRBV20-1	NA	TRBJ2-3	NA	CSVWAGQCGADTQYF	TGCAGTGTCTGGGCCGGACAGTGTGGGGCAGATACGCAGTATTTT
TRBV11-1	NA	TRBJ2-3	NA	CAASLATGRDTQYF	TGTGCCGCCAGCTTAGCGACCGGGAGAGATACGCAGTATTTT
TRBV20-1	NA	TRBJ2-3	NA	CSARAGLVGAPAMTQYF	TGCAGTGCTAGAGCAGGGCTAGTGGGAGCCCCAGCAATGACACAGTATTTT